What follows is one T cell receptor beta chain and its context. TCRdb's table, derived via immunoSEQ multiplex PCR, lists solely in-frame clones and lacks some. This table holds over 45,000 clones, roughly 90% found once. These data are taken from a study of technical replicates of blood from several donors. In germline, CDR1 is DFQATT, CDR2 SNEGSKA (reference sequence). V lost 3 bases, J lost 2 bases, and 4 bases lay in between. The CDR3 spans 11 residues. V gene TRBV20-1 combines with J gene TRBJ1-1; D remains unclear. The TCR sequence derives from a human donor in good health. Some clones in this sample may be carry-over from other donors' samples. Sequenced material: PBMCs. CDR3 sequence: CSASSNTEAFF. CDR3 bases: TGCAGTGCTAGCAGTAACACTGAAGCTTTCTTT.